The source of this T cell receptor beta chain is a study of T cell responses to AZD1222 COVID-19 vaccine. Repertoires were generated with immunoSEQ multiplex PCR, while TCRdb's copy carries only in-frame clones and drops some. The top ten hold roughly 6.2% of the sample, which has 95,000 to 110,000 clones, about 93% seen once. Germline values: CDR1 MGHRA, CDR2 YSYEKL. The CDR3 covers 18 residues. V dropped 0 bases and J dropped 3 bases, with 18 bases sitting between them. The sequenced sample was peripheral blood, obtained 28 days after the second AZD1222 dose. The sequence came from an adult who received the AZD1222 COVID-19 vaccine. The chain is built from TRBV4-1 and TRBJ2-1, with a tentative D call TRBD2 (6 bases). DNA of the CDR3: TGCGCCAGCAGCCAAGATGCCCCCCCTCGGGGGTACTACAATGAGCAGTTCTTC. This sequence encodes CASSQDAPPRGYYNEQFF.